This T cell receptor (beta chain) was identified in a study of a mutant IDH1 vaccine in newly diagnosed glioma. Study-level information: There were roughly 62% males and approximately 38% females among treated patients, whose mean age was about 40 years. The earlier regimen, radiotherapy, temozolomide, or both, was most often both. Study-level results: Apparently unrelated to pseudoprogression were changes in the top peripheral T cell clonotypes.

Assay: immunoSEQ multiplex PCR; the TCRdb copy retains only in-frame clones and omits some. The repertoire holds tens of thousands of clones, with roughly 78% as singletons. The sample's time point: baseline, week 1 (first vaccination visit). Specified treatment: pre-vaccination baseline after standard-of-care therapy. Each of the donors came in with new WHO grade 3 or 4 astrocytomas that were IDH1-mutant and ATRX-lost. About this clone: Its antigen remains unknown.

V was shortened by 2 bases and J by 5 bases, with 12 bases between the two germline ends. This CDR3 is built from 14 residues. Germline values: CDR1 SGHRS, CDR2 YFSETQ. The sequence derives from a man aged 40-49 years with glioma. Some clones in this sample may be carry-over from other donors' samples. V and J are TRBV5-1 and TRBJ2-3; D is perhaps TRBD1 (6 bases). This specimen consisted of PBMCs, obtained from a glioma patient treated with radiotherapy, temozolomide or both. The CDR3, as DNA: TGCGCCAGCAGCTTATCAGGGGTTGGAGATACGCAGTATTTT. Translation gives CASSLSGVGDTQYF.